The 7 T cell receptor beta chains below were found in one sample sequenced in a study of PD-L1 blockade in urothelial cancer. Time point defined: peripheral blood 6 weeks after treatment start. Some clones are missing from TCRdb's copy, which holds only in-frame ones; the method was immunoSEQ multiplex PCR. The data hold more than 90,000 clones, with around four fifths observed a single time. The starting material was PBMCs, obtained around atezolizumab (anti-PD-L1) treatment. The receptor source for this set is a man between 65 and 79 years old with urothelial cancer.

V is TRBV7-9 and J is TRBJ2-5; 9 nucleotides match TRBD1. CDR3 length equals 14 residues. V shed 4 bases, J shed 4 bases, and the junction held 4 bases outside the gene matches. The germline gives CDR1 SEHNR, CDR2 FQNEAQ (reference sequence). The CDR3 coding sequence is TGTGCCAGCAGCTCCGGACAGGGGAGAGAGACCCAGTACTTC. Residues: CASSSGQGRETQYF.

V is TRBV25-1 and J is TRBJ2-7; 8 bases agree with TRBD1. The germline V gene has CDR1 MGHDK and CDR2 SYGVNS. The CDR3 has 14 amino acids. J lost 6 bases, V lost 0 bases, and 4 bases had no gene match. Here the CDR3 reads CASSEYRTGGEQYF. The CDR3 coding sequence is TGTGCCAGCAGTGAATATCGAACAGGGGGCGAGCAGTACTTC.

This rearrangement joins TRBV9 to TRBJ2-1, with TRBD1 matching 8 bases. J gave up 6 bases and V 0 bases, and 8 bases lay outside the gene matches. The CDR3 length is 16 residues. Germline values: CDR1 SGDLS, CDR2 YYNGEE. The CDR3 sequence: CASSVVGQGTSNEQFF. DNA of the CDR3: TGTGCCAGCAGCGTAGTCGGACAGGGAACCTCCAATGAGCAGTTCTTC. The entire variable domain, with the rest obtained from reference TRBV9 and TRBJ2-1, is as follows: DSGVTQTPKHLITATGQRVTLRCSPRSGDLSVYWYQQSLDQGLQFLIQYYNGEERAKGNILERFSAQQFPDLHSELNLSSLELGDSALYFCASSVVGQGTSNEQFFGPGTRLTVL.

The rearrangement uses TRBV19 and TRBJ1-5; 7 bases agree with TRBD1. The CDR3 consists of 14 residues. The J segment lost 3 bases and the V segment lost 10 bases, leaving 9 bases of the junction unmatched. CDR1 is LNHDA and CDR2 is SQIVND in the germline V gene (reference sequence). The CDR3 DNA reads TGTGCCACCGCGCAGACAGGGATCAATCAGCCCCAGCATTTT. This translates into CATAQTGINQPQHF.

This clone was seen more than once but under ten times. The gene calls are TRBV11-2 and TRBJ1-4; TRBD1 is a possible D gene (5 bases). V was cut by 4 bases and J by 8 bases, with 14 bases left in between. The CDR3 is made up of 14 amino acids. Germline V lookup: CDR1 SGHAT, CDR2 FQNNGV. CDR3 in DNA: TGTGCCAGCAGCTCCCTGGGGGGTAGGGAAAAACTGTTTTTT. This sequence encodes CASSSLGGREKLFF.

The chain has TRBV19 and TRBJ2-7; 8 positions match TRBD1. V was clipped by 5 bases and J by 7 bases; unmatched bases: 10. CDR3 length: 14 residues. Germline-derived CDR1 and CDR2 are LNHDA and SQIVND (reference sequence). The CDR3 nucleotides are TGTGCCAGTAGTGTCGACAGGGGTAATTGGGAGCAGTACTTC. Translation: CASSVDRGNWEQYF.

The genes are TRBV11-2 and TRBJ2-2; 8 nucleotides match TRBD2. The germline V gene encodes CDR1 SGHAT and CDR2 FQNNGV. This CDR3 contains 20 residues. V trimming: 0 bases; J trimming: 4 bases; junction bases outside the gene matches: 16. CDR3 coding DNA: TGTGCCAGCAGCTTAGATCATTTTGGGATCCGGGAGGGAGGCACCGGGGAGCTGTTTTTT. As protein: CASSLDHFGIREGGTGELFF.